What follows are 24 T cell receptor beta chains derived from one specimen sequenced in a study of lymphopenia after photon versus proton radiotherapy. Only in-frame clones appear in the TCRdb table, and some are missing; sequencing was by immunoSEQ multiplex PCR. The repertoire holds some 41,000 clones, with around 84% as singletons. The sample was peripheral blood, taken from a patient treated with proton-based radiotherapy. The source is a woman in her 70s with pancreatic cancer. Some clones in this sample may be carry-over from other donors' samples.

This clone appeared a few times. The chain combines TRBV25-1 with TRBJ1-3; 9 nucleotides line up with TRBD1. There are 15 residues in the CDR3. Losses at the gene ends were 7 bases for V and 0 bases for J; bases not matched to a gene: 4. CDR1 and CDR2 (germline): MGHDK, SYGVNS. Here the CDR3 DNA reads TGTGCCAGCACTGGACAGGGGTCCTCTGGAAACACCATATATTTT. Protein product: CASTGQGSSGNTIYF.

The chain uses TRBV6-1 and TRBJ2-7; TRBD2 might be the D (6 bases). CDR1 and CDR2 (germline): MNHNS, SASEGT. Trimming pared 0 bases from V and 2 bases from J, leaving 11 bases between. The CDR3 consists of 15 residues. CDR3 region: CASSEALGSAYEQYF. In DNA, the CDR3 is TGTGCCAGCAGTGAAGCTCTCGGGAGCGCCTACGAGCAGTACTTC.

Comments on this clone: This specimen includes other DNA sequences encoding the same CDR3. The chain is built from TRBV30 and TRBJ2-3; no clear D gene. Trimming took off 1 base at V and 2 bases at J, with 13 bases between the two ends. CDR3 size: 15 residues. Germline V gene sequence: CDR1 GTSNPN, CDR2 SVGIG (reference sequence). In nucleotides, the CDR3 is TGTGCCTGGAGTGACCGGCAGTCACTCACAGATACGCAGTATTTT. Translating gives CAWSDRQSLTDTQYF.

The genes are TRBV10-3 and TRBJ2-5; D is perhaps TRBD1 or TRBD2 (6 bases each). Germline V gene sequence: CDR1 ENHRY, CDR2 SYGVKD. The CDR3 loop spans 14 amino acids. V lost 3 bases and J 5 bases, leaving 13 bases between the germline ends. For the CDR3, the DNA is TGTGCCATCAGTGAAGAGGGGGGACTGGAGACCCAGTACTTC. Encoded protein: CAISEEGGLETQYF.

A single count supports this clone. The CDR3 spells CASRGSGKETQYF. In DNA form, the CDR3 reads TGTGCCAGCAGGGGGTCAGGGAAAGAGACCCAGTACTTC. The V gene is TRBV2, the J gene TRBJ2-5; a possible D gene is TRBD1 (5 bases). CDR3 size: 13 residues. CDR1 and CDR2 from the germline V gene are SNHLY and FYNNEI. V lost 6 bases, J lost 3 bases, and 11 bases lay in between. Supplemented by reference TRBV2 and TRBJ2-5, the full variable domain reads EPEVTQTPSHQVTQMGQEVILRCVPISNHLYFYWYRQILGQKVEFLVSFYNNEISEKSEIFDDQFSVERPDGSNFTLKIRSTKLEDSAMYFCASRGSGKETQYFGPGTRLLVL.

V and J are TRBV7-2 and TRBJ1-6; D is ambiguous. V lost 5 bases and J 5 bases, leaving 13 bases between the germline ends. Germline values: CDR1 SGHTA, CDR2 FQGNSA. The CDR3 has 15 amino acids. The chain's CDR3 is CASSPVRHHNSPLHF. CDR3 in DNA: TGTGCCAGCAGCCCCGTTCGACATCATAATTCACCCCTCCACTTT.

This chain joins TRBV6-6 and TRBJ1-3; 8 bases match TRBD1. From germline, CDR1 is MNHNY and CDR2 SVGAGI (reference sequence). The CDR3 runs 15 residues. The trim removed 7 bases at V and 0 bases at J, leaving 5 bases unmatched. The CDR3 is CASIQGAVSGNTIYF. The CDR3 region has the DNA TGTGCCAGCATCCAGGGGGCTGTCTCTGGAAACACCATATATTTT.

V gene TRBV11-2 combines with J gene TRBJ2-7; 11 bases match TRBD2. The CDR3 is 15 residues long. Germline V gene data show CDR1 as SGHAT and CDR2 as FQNNGV. The J segment lost 6 bases and the V segment lost 1 base, leaving 5 bases of the junction unmatched. CDR3 sequence: CASSLAPLAGGEQYF. In DNA form, the CDR3 reads TGTGCCAGCAGCTTAGCTCCCCTAGCGGGAGGCGAGCAGTACTTC.

The chain has TRBV7-2 and TRBJ2-7, with 14 bases that match TRBD2. The CDR3 extends over 16 amino acids. Germline V gives CDR1 SGHTA, CDR2 FQGNSA. V shed 5 bases and J 7 bases; nucleotides not matched to a gene: 10. This CDR3 reads CASSPAGLAGGGEQYF. CDR3 bases: TGTGCCAGCAGCCCAGCCGGACTAGCGGGAGGAGGTGAGCAGTACTTC. The full variable domain, with the rest looked up from reference TRBV7-2 and TRBJ2-7, is GAGVSQSPSNKVTEKGKDVELRCDPISGHTALYWYRQSLGQGLEFLIYFQGNSAPDKSGLPSDRFSAERTGGSVSTLTIQRTQQEDSAVYLCASSPAGLAGGGEQYFGPGTRLTVT.

The chain has TRBV2 and TRBJ1-3, with 11 bases identical to TRBD1. The CDR3 totals 15 residues. V lost 7 bases and J lost 2; bases outside the gene matches: 4. The germline V gene has CDR1 SNHLY and CDR2 FYNNEI. CDR3 protein: CASIQDRGPGNTIYF. In nucleotides, the CDR3 is TGTGCCAGCATCCAGGACAGGGGGCCTGGAAACACCATATATTTT. The variable domain in full, with the rest retrieved from reference TRBV2 and TRBJ1-3, is EPEVTQTPSHQVTQMGQEVILRCVPISNHLYFYWYRQILGQKVEFLVSFYNNEISEKSEIFDDQFSVERPDGSNFTLKIRSTKLEDSAMYFCASIQDRGPGNTIYFGEGSWLTVV.

This clone was picked up one time. This sequence joins TRBV7-2 and TRBJ1-1, with D perhaps matching TRBD1 (6 bases). CDR1 is SGHTA and CDR2 is FQGNSA in the germline V gene. The CDR3 consists of 14 residues. Between the trimmed V and J ends, which lost 5 bases and 2 bases, there was a span of 12 bases. The CDR3 reads CASSQGHHNTEAFF. The CDR3 nucleotides are TGTGCCAGCAGCCAGGGACACCACAACACTGAAGCTTTCTTT. Filled out from reference TRBV7-2 and TRBJ1-1, the complete variable domain reads GAGVSQSPSNKVTEKGKDVELRCDPISGHTALYWYRQSLGQGLEFLIYFQGNSAPDKSGLPSDRFSAERTGGSVSTLTIQRTQQEDSAVYLCASSQGHHNTEAFFGQGTRLTVV.

This sequence joins TRBV30 and TRBJ2-7; TRBD2 matches at 8 bases. The length of the CDR3 is 15 residues. Per germline, CDR1 GTSNPN and CDR2 SVGIG (reference sequence). Trimming cost V 2 bases and J 3 bases; bases outside gene matches: 9. DNA of the CDR3: TGTGCCTGGAGTATGGGTAGCGGGGACTACTACGAGCAGTACTTC. This gives the protein CAWSMGSGDYYEQYF.

The chain recombines TRBV28 with TRBJ2-1; weak D call: TRBD2 (5 bases). CDR1 MDHEN and CDR2 SYDVKM come from the germline V gene. CDR3 length: 13 residues. With 10 bases removed from V and 1 base from J, the gap between germline ends came to 11 bases. For the CDR3, the DNA is TGTGCCACCTCCCGGGGTTCCTACAATGAGCAGTTCTTC. Its translation: CATSRGSYNEQFF.

The chain joins TRBV18 to TRBJ2-6, with D maybe TRBD1 (5 bases). The germline gives CDR1 KGHSH, CDR2 LQKENI. Trimming left V 10 bases short and J 3 bases short, with 16 bases between. CDR3 length: 15 residues. CDR3 residues: CATEYQGFGANVLTF. In DNA form, the CDR3 reads TGTGCCACCGAGTACCAGGGCTTTGGGGCCAACGTCCTGACTTTC.

The chain has TRBV6-4 and TRBJ1-1; D possibly corresponds to TRBD1 (6 bases). The germline CDR1 and CDR2 sequences are MRHNA and SNTAGT. V lost 6 bases and J lost 5, with 22 bases in between. CDR3 length equals 16 residues. The CDR3 here is CASSPAGGQLRTEAFF. DNA for the CDR3: TGTGCCAGCAGCCCCGCGGGGGGACAATTGCGTACTGAAGCTTTCTTT.

V and J are TRBV28 and TRBJ2-4; the D call may be TRBD1 or TRBD2 (5 bases each). Germline CDR1 and CDR2: MDHEN and SYDVKM. The CDR3 contains 13 residues. Trimming cost V 3 bases and J 11 bases, with 14 bases left between them. The CDR3 DNA is TGTGCCAGCAGTTTGGGGACGAAAGCGGTTCAGTACTTC. Protein: CASSLGTKAVQYF. The whole variable domain, remainder taken from reference TRBV28 and TRBJ2-4, is DVKVTQSSRYLVKRTGEKVFLECVQDMDHENMFWYRQDPGLGLRLIYFSYDVKMKEKGDIPEGYSVSREKKERFSLILESASTNQTSMYLCASSLGTKAVQYFGAGTRLSVL.

The chain links TRBV12-5 to TRBJ1-1; TRBD1 is a possible D gene (6 bases). Trimming cost V 3 bases and J 7 bases, with 21 bases left between them. This CDR3 contains 16 residues. Per the germline V gene, CDR1 is LGHNT and CDR2 is FRNRAP. In DNA, the CDR3 is TGTGCTAGTGGTTTCTCCCCCGGGACACCCGTCAGTGAAGCTTTCTTT. It encodes CASGFSPGTPVSEAFF.

The chain employs TRBV29-1 and TRBJ1-3; TRBD1 is a possible D gene (6 bases). CDR1 is SQVTM and CDR2 is ANQGSEA in the germline V gene. V lost 7 bases to trimming and J lost 0 bases, with 19 bases between them. This CDR3 is 16 amino acids long. The CDR3 bases are TGCAGCGCCAGCGCGGCAGGGGCTAACTCTGGAAACACCATATATTTT. Translated: CSASAAGANSGNTIYF.

The J gene is TRBJ1-2, the V gene TRBV11-2, with D tentatively TRBD1 (6 bases). Germline V lookup: CDR1 SGHAT, CDR2 FQNNGV. V gave up 1 base and J gave up 8 bases, with 17 bases separating them. The CDR3 is 15 amino acids. CDR3 in DNA: TGTGCCAGCAGCTTAGGGGGGGCCAACCTCGGCGGCTACACCTTC. This codes for CASSLGGANLGGYTF.

The V and J genes are TRBV6-5 and TRBJ2-1; D not resolved. There are 13 residues in the CDR3. The V gene's germline CDR1 is MNHEY and CDR2 SVGAGI. With 3 bases removed from V and 5 bases from J, the gap between germline ends came to 8 bases. CDR3: CASSYPPNNEQFF. The CDR3 region has the DNA TGTGCCAGCAGTTATCCCCCGAACAATGAGCAGTTCTTC.

V and J are TRBV28 and TRBJ1-2; TRBD1 matches 10 bases. CDR3 length: 15 amino acids. V was clipped by 4 bases and J by 4 bases; unmatched bases: 6. Germline CDR1 MDHEN, CDR2 SYDVKM. The CDR3 protein is CASSSSTGGVYGYTF. The CDR3 region has the DNA TGTGCCAGCAGTTCATCGACAGGGGGCGTCTATGGCTACACCTTC.

This sequence joins TRBV9 and TRBJ1-3; TRBD1 might be the D (6 bases). The germline V gene has CDR1 SGDLS and CDR2 YYNGEE. V lost 0 bases to trimming and J lost 4 bases, with 17 bases between them. The CDR3 is 17 residues long. The CDR3 loop is CASSVDGTGLGGNTIYF. CDR3 bases: TGTGCCAGCAGCGTAGACGGAACAGGGCTAGGAGGAAACACCATATATTTT.

The chain links TRBV7-2 to TRBJ2-5, with 7 bases fitting TRBD2. CDR3 length equals 14 residues. Germline V gives CDR1 SGHTA, CDR2 FQGNSA. V shed 7 bases and J 2 bases; nucleotides not matched to a gene: 7. The CDR3 here is CASTMSGTQETQYF. As DNA, the CDR3 is TGTGCCAGCACCATGAGCGGGACTCAAGAGACCCAGTACTTC.

The V call is TRBV6-5, the J call TRBJ2-7; no definite D call. V lost 0 bases and J 2 bases, leaving 11 bases between the germline ends. CDR3 size: 15 residues. CDR1 MNHEY and CDR2 SVGAGI come from the germline V gene. This CDR3 reads CASSYSFTDPYEQYF. CDR3 nucleotide sequence: TGTGCCAGCAGTTACTCTTTCACGGACCCCTACGAGCAGTACTTC.